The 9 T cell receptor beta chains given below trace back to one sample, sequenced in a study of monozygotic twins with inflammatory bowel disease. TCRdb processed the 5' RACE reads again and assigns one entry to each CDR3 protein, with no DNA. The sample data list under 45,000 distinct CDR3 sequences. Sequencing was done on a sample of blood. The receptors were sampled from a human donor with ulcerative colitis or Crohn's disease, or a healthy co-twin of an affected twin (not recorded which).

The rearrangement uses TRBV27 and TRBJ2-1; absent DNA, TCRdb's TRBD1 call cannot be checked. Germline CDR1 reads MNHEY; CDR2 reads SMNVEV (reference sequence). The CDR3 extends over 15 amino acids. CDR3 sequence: CASFRDRGLYNEQFF.

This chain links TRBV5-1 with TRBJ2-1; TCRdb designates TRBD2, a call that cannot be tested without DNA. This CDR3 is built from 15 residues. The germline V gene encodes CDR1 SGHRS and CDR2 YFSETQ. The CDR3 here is CASSLLREGHNEQFF.

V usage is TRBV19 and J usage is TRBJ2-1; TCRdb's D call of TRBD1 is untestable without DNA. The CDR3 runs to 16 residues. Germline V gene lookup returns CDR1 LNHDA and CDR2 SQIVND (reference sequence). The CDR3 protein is CASSQRGQGSYNEQFF.

CDR3 protein: CSATRGQETQYF. This chain connects TRBV20-1 to TRBJ2-5; as DNA is missing, the TRBD1 call by TCRdb cannot be tested. The CDR3 sequence is 12 residues long. The V gene's germline CDR1 is DFQATT and CDR2 SNEGSKA (reference sequence).

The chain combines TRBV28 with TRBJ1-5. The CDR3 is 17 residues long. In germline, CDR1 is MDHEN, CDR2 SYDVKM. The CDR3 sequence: CASSPPQGTYSNQPQHF.

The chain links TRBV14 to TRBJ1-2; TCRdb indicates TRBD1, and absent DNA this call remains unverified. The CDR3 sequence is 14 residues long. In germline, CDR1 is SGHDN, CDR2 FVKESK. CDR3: CASSRTGTGYGYTF.

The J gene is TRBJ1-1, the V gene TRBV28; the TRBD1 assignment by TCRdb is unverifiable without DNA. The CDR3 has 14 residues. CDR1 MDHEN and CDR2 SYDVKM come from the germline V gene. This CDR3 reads CASSPPLGRGRAFF.

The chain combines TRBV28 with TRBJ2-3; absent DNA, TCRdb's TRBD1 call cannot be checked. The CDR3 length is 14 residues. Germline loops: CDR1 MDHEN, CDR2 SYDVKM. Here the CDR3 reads CASSPAGGTDTQYF.

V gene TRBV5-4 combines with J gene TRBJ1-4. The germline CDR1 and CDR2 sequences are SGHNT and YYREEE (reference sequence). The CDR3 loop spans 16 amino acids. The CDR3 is CASSLELGNADEKLFF.